This T cell receptor (beta chain) comes out of a study of graft-versus-host responses after intestinal transplantation. Turning to the study itself: Recipients had transplants, and these were multivisceral, liver-intestinal, or isolated intestinal. Anti-thymocyte globulin induction was given to all recipients, followed by tacrolimus and steroids for around three years.

Assay used: immunoSEQ multiplex PCR; TCRdb lists only in-frame clones, some missing. The table records more than 65,000 clones, under 95% of them present only once. Comments on this clone: As yet, its antigen is unknown.

This CDR3 is built from 16 residues. Germline V CDR1 and CDR2: MGHRA, YSYEKL. Trimming at V came to 0 bases and at J to 7 bases, leaving 11 bases not matched to a gene. The V and J genes are TRBV4-1 and TRBJ2-5; 7 bases match TRBD1. The specimen was unstimulated CD8+ T cells sorted from spleen or lymph node cells, collected before transplant. This TCR derives from a human donor who was the organ donor for an intestinal transplant. CDR3 DNA: TGCGCCAGCAGCCAAGAGGTATCCAGGGGGATGAGGACCCAGTACTTC. Amino acid sequence: CASSQEVSRGMRTQYF.